This T cell receptor (beta chain) was identified in a study of a mutant IDH1 vaccine in newly diagnosed glioma. In the study overall: Eight vaccinations went to patients in weeks 1, 3, 5, 7, 11, 15, 19, 23. Vaccination started 4-6 weeks after radiotherapy alone, or with temozolomide cycles. Patients previously underwent radiotherapy, temozolomide, or both, and most underwent both.

Profiling relied on immunoSEQ multiplex PCR, and the TCRdb table lists in-frame clones only, not all of them. The sample shows 110,000 or so clones, roughly nine tenths of them seen only once. This clone was counted once. Its antigen is not identified. With V trimmed by 6 bases and J by 5 bases, 5 bases remained unmatched. The CDR3 runs to 14 residues. The V gene's germline CDR1 is SGHRS and CDR2 YFSETQ. Time point of the sample: week 11, during vaccination. In the vaccine, a single dose held 300 ug of the mutant IDH1 20-mer peptide, along with topical imiquimod. This receptor was obtained from a woman aged 45-60 years with glioma. This specimen consisted of PBMCs, obtained from a glioma patient whose treatment included an IDH1 peptide vaccine. The chain joins TRBV5-1 to TRBJ2-2; 9 nucleotides match TRBD1. The CDR3 reads CASTGQGKTGELFF. The CDR3 region has the DNA TGCGCCAGCACGGGACAGGGAAAGACCGGGGAGCTGTTTTTT.